Listed here are 16 T cell receptor beta chains from one sample, sequenced in a study of T cells in tumors after PD-1 blockade. The assay was immunoSEQ multiplex PCR, and TCRdb's table has in-frame clones only and misses some. The sample shows about 25,000 clones, roughly 80% of them seen only once. The specimen was PBMCs, collected after anti-PD-1 treatment. Source of these receptors: a human donor with basal cell carcinoma.

This chain joins TRBV6-6 and TRBJ1-4; 9 bases match TRBD1. Germline V gives CDR1 MNHNY, CDR2 SVGAGI (reference sequence). The CDR3 is made up of 15 amino acids. With V trimmed by 8 bases and J by 5 bases, 9 bases remained unmatched. The DNA of the CDR3 is TGTGCCAGCCAGGGCACGACAGGGGGAAATGAAAAACTGTTTTTT. Translating it yields CASQGTTGGNEKLFF.

The chain uses TRBV3-1 (or the pseudogene TRBV3-2) and TRBJ1-1; D is undetermined. CDR1 is LGHDT, CDR2 YNNKEL, per germline (reference sequence). The CDR3 totals 11 residues. V was trimmed by 1 base and J by 8 bases, leaving 5 bases between them. Written as DNA, the CDR3 is TGTGCCAGCAGCCAAGGTTACGAAGCTTTCTTT. Translation: CASSQGYEAFF.

To note about this clone: The germline gene is not matched at one end of the junction; a read error may be the cause. The V call is TRBV29-1, the J call TRBJ2-1, with 7 nucleotides matching TRBD1. CDR3 length equals 13 residues. Germline V CDR1 and CDR2: SQVTM, ANQGSEA. The CDR3 DNA reads as TGCAGCGTTGTGGGGACAGTGTCCAATCAGCAGTTCTTC. Residues: CSVVGTVSNQQFF.

The chain has TRBV7-9 and TRBJ2-2, with D hard to call. The CDR3 extends over 14 amino acids. With 0 bases removed from V and 3 bases from J, the gap between germline ends came to 5 bases. Germline V gives CDR1 SEHNR, CDR2 FQNEAQ (reference sequence). The CDR3 DNA reads as TGTGCCAGCAGCTTAGCTTCCCACACCGGGGAGCTGTTTTTT. It translates to CASSLASHTGELFF.

This chain joins TRBV29-1 and TRBJ2-5, with D unresolved. The CDR3 loop spans 13 amino acids. CDR1 and CDR2 from the germline V gene are SQVTM and ANQGSEA. Trimming pared 2 bases from V and 5 bases from J, leaving 12 bases between. CDR3 DNA sequence: TGCAGCGTTGAATTTCGCCCTAGGGAGACCCAGTACTTC. It is translated as CSVEFRPRETQYF.

The genes are TRBV7-2 and TRBJ2-1; 11 bases match TRBD2. J was trimmed by 3 bases and V by 2 bases; bases with no gene match: 9. Germline loops: CDR1 SGHTA, CDR2 FQGNSA. The CDR3 contains 18 residues. The CDR3 reads CASSLSFSGGVFYNEQFF. For the CDR3, the DNA is TGTGCCAGCAGCTTAAGTTTTAGCGGGGGGGTTTTCTACAATGAGCAGTTCTTC.

The chain is built from TRBV7-8 and TRBJ2-3; tentative D call: TRBD1 (5 bases). Looked up from germline, CDR1 is SGHVS and CDR2 is FQNEAQ. The germline V and J ends were trimmed by 5 bases and 5 bases, with 14 bases remaining between them. The CDR3 totals 14 residues. This CDR3 reads CASSTPGWEDTQYF. The CDR3 nucleotides are TGTGCCAGCAGCACTCCAGGGTGGGAAGATACGCAGTATTTT.

The gene calls are TRBV7-9 and TRBJ2-1; D unresolved. The CDR3 is 14 amino acids. The V and J ends lost 2 bases and 9 bases respectively, with 14 bases between them. The germline gives CDR1 SEHNR, CDR2 FQNEAQ (reference sequence). CDR3: CASSLRAASGEQFF. CDR3 in DNA: TGTGCCAGCAGCTTACGGGCGGCCTCCGGTGAGCAGTTCTTC.

This clone was recorded a few times. This chain joins TRBV19 and TRBJ1-2, with TRBD1 as a possible D gene (5 bases). Germline assignment: CDR1 LNHDA and CDR2 SQIVND (reference sequence). This CDR3 has 15 amino acids. The V gene lost 3 bases and the J gene lost 4 bases, with 15 bases spanning the gap. CDR3 coding DNA: TGTGCCAGTAGTATGGCGGACACCAGCCTCTATGGCTACACCTTC. Its protein is CASSMADTSLYGYTF.

The rearrangement joins TRBV5-8 to TRBJ2-6, with D unresolved. Trimming took 5 bases from V and 4 from J, leaving 7 bases between them. This CDR3 region has 13 residues. CDR1 is SGHTS, CDR2 YDEGEE, per germline. This chain's CDR3 is CASRVVGANVLTF. The CDR3 bases are TGTGCCAGCAGGGTAGTCGGGGCCAACGTCCTGACTTTC. The full variable domain, its missing parts supplied by reference TRBV5-8 and TRBJ2-6, is EAGVTQSPTHLIKTRGQQATLRCSPISGHTSVYWYQQALGLGLQFLLWYDEGEERNRGNFPPRFSGRQFPNYSSELNVNALELEDSALYLCASRVVGANVLTFGAGSRLTVL.

This sequence joins TRBV6-5 and TRBJ1-2; 7 bases match TRBD1. Germline CDR1 reads MNHEY; CDR2 reads SVGAGI. V lost 7 bases and J lost 2; bases outside the gene matches: 7. There are 14 residues in the CDR3. CDR3 region: CASTQGVLNYGYTF. The CDR3 nucleotides read TGTGCCAGCACCCAGGGGGTCCTAAACTATGGCTACACCTTC.

This chain uses TRBV14 with TRBJ2-7; maybe TRBD1 (5 bases). CDR3 length: 13 amino acids. Trimming took 0 bases from V and 8 from J, leaving 11 bases between them. Germline loops: CDR1 SGHDN, CDR2 FVKESK. The CDR3 nucleotides are TGTGCCAGCAGCCAAGAAAGGGGCTTGAAGCAGTACTTC. Protein product: CASSQERGLKQYF.

The chain links TRBV6-5 to TRBJ1-3; 9 positions match TRBD1. The germline CDR1 and CDR2 sequences are MNHEY and SVGAGI. The CDR3 is made up of 14 amino acids. Trimming removed 6 bases from V and 4 bases from J; junction bases left unmatched: 4. The CDR3 coding sequence is TGTGCCAGCAGCGCCGGGACAGGGGGAAACACCATATATTTT. Its translation is CASSAGTGGNTIYF.

A note on this clone: Sequence at one end of the junction differs from germline and may be a read error. The sample carries other DNA sequences with the same CDR3. The chain uses TRBV7-2 and TRBJ2-1; the match to TRBD2 covers 12 bases. The germline gives CDR1 SGHTA, CDR2 FQGNSA. This CDR3 has 17 amino acids. The CDR3 bases are TGTGCCAGTAGCTTAGACCTAGCGGGGGGGCGGCGCAATGAGCAGTTCTTC. It yields the protein CASSLDLAGGRRNEQFF.

The chain is built from TRBV30 and TRBJ1-6; D is unclear. This CDR3 is built from 14 residues. Looked up from germline, CDR1 is GTSNPN and CDR2 is SVGIG (reference sequence). Trimming cost V 2 bases and J 6 bases, with 11 bases left between them. The CDR3 nucleotides read TGTGCCTGGAGTCGACTGGCGGGTAATTCACCCCTCCACTTT. Translation gives CAWSRLAGNSPLHF.

The gene calls are TRBV10-3 and TRBJ2-7; the D call may be TRBD1 or TRBD2 (5 bases each). Germline CDR1 is ENHRY and CDR2 is SYGVKD. The CDR3 spans 13 residues. The V and J ends lost 7 bases and 3 bases respectively, with 13 bases between them. The DNA for the CDR3 is TGTGCCATCAATCGGGGCACGGGCTACGAGCAGTACTTC. Its translation: CAINRGTGYEQYF.